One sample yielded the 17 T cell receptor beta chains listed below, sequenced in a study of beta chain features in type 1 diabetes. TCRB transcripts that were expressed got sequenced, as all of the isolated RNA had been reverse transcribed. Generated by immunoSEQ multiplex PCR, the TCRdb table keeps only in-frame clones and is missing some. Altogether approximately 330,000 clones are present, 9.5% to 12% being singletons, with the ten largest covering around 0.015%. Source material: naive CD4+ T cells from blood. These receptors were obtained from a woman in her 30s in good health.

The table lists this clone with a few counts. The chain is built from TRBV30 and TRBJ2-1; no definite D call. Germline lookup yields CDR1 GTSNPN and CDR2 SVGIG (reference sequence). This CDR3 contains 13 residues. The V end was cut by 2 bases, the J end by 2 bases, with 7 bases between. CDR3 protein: CAWSRVPYNEQFF. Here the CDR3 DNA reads TGTGCCTGGAGTCGTGTTCCCTACAATGAGCAGTTCTTC.

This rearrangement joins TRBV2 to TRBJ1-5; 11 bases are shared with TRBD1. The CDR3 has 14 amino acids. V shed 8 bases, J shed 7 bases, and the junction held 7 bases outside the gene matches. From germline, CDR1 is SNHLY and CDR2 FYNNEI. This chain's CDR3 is CASAGTGGLQPQHF. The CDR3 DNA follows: TGTGCCAGCGCCGGGACAGGGGGTTTACAGCCCCAGCATTTT.

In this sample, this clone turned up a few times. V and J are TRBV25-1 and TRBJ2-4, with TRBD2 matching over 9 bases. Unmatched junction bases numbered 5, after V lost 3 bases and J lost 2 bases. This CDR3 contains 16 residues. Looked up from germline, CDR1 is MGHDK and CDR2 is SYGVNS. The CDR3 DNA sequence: TGTGCCAGCAGTGAGGGCGGGAGGGCGTCCAAAAACATTCAGTACTTC. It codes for CASSEGGRASKNIQYF.

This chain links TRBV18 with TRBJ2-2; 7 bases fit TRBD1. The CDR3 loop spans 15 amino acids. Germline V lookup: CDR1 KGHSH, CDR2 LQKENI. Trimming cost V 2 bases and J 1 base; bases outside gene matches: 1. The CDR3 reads CASSPRQGNTGELFF. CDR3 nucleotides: TGTGCCAGCTCACCAAGACAGGGGAACACCGGGGAGCTGTTTTTT.

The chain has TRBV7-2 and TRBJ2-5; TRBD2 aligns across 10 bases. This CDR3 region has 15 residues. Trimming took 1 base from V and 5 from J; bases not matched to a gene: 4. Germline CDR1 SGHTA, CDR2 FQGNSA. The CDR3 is CASSLVLAGEETQYF. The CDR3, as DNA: TGTGCCAGCAGCTTAGTCCTAGCGGGGGAGGAGACCCAGTACTTC.

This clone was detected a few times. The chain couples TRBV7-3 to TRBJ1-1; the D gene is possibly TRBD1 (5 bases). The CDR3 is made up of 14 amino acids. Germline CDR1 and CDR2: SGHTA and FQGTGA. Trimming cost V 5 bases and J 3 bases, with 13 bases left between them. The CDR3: CASSPQGGDTEAFF. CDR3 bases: TGTGCCAGCAGCCCTCAGGGAGGTGACACTGAAGCTTTCTTT.

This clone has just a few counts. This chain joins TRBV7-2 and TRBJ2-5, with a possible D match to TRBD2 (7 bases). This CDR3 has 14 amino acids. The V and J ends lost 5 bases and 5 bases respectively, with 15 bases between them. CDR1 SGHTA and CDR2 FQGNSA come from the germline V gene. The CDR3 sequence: CASSQVGGGETQYF. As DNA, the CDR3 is TGTGCCAGCAGCCAAGTGGGAGGGGGGGAGACCCAGTACTTC.

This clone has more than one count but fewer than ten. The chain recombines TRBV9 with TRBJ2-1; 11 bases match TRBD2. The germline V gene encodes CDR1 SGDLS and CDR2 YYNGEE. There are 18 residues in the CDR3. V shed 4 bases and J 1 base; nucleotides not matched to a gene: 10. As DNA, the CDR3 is TGTGCCAGCAGCCCGCGGACCGCTAGCGGGGGGTCCTACAATGAGCAGTTCTTC. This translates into CASSPRTASGGSYNEQFF.

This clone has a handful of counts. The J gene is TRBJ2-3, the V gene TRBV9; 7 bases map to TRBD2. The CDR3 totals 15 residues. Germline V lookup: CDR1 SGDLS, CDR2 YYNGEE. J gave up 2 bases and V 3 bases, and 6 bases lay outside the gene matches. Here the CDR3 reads CASSATLATTDTQYF. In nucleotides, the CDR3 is TGTGCCAGCAGCGCCACACTAGCGACCACAGATACGCAGTATTTT.

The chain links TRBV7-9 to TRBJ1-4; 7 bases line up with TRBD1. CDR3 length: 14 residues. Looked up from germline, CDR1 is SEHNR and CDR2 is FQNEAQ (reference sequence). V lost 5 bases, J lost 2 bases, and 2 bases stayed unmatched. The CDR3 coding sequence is TGTGCCAGCAGCCGGACAGGCACTAATGAAAAACTGTTTTTT. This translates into CASSRTGTNEKLFF.

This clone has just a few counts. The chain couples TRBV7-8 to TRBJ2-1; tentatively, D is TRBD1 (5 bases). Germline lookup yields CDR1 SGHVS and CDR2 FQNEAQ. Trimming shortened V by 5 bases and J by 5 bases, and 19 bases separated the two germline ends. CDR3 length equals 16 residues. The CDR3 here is CASSPLGAEVDNEQFF. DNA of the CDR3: TGTGCCAGCAGCCCATTAGGGGCAGAGGTGGACAATGAGCAGTTCTTC.

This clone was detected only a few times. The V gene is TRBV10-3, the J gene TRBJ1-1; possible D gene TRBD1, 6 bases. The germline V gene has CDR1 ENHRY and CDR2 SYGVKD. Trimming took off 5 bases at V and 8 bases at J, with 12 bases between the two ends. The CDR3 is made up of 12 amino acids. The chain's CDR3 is CAISTKGEEAFF. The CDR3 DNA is TGTGCCATCAGTACAAAGGGGGAGGAAGCTTTCTTT.

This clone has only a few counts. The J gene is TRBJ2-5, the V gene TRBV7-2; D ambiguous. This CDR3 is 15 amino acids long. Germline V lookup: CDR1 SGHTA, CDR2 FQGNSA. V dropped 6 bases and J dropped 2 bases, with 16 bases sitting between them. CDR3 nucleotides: TGTGCCAGCAGTCCAATGGGCACAGCACAAGAGACCCAGTACTTC. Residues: CASSPMGTAQETQYF.

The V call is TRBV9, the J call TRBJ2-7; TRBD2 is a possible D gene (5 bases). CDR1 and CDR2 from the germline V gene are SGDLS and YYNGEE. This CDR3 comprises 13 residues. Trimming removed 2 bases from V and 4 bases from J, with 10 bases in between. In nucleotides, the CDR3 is TGTGCCAGCAGCGTCGTAACGGGGTACGAGCAGTACTTC. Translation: CASSVVTGYEQYF.

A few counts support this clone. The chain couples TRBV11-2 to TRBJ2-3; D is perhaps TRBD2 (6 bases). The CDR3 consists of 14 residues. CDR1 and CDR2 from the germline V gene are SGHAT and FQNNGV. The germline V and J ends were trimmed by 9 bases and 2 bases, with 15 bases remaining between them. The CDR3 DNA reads TGTGCCAGTCATCCGGGACTCTACACAGATACGCAGTATTTT. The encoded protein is CASHPGLYTDTQYF.

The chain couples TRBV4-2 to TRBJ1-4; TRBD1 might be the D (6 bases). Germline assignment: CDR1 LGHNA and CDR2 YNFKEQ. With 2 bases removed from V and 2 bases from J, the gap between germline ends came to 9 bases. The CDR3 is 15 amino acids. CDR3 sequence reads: CASSQQGNTNEKLFF. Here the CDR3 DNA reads TGTGCCAGCAGCCAACAGGGGAACACTAATGAAAAACTGTTTTTT.

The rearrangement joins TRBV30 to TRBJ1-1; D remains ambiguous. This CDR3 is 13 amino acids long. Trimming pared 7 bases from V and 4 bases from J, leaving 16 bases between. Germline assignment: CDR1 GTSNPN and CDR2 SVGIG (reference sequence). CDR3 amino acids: CAFKARPGTEAFF. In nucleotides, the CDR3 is TGTGCCTTCAAGGCCCGGCCGGGCACTGAAGCTTTCTTT.